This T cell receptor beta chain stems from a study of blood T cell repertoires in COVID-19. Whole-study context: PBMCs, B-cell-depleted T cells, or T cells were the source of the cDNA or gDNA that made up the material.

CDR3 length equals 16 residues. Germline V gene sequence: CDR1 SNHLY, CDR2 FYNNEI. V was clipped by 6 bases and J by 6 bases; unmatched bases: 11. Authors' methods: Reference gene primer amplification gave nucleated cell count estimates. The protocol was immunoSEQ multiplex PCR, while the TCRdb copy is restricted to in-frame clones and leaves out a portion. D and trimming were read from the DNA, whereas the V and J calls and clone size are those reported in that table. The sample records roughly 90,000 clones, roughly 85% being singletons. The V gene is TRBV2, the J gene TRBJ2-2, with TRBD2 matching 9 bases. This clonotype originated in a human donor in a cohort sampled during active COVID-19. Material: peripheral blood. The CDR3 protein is CASRRDSGSKAGELFF. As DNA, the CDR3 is TGTGCCAGCAGGAGGGATAGCGGGAGCAAGGCCGGGGAGCTGTTTTTT.